Listed here are 14 T cell receptor beta chains from one sample, sequenced in a study of blood T cell repertoires in COVID-19. Clones were read by immunoSEQ multiplex PCR, and TCRdb kept only the in-frame ones, dropping some. Among over 200,000 clones listed, over 80% were seen once. The sample taken for sequencing was PBMCs or T cells enriched from blood (not recorded which). These receptors all come from a woman aged 40-49 years who had recovered from COVID-19.

This clone occurred once. The genes are TRBV5-1 and TRBJ1-1; TRBD1 matches at 7 bases. This CDR3 has 14 residues. Unmatched junction bases numbered 5, after V lost 5 bases and J lost 1 base. CDR1 and CDR2 from the germline V gene are SGHRS and YFSETQ. The CDR3 reads CASRRQGPNTEAFF. The CDR3 DNA follows: TGCGCCAGCAGGAGACAGGGCCCGAACACTGAAGCTTTCTTT.

To note about this clone: Sequence at one end of the junction differs from germline and may be a read error. The chain uses TRBV18 and TRBJ2-5; 7 positions match TRBD1. The CDR3 has 13 amino acids. Per the germline V gene, CDR1 is KGHSH and CDR2 is LQKENI. CDR3 nucleotide sequence: TGTGCCAGTTCACAGGGGCCTCAAGAGACCCAGTACTTC. Protein: CASSQGPQETQYF.

The V and J genes are TRBV3-1 (or the pseudogene TRBV3-2) and TRBJ2-1; 12 positions match TRBD2. The CDR3 is 16 residues long. Losses at the gene ends were 1 base for V and 8 bases for J; bases not matched to a gene: 6. The germline CDR1 and CDR2 sequences are LGHDT and YNNKEL (reference sequence). The CDR3 DNA reads TGTGCCAGCAGCCAAGCCTCTAGCGGGGGGGTTTATGAGCAGTTCTTC. Protein sequence: CASSQASSGGVYEQFF.

The chain has TRBV7-3 and TRBJ2-2; TRBD1 matches at 10 bases. With V trimmed by 2 bases and J by 5 bases, 8 bases remained unmatched. CDR1 and CDR2 (germline): SGHTA, FQGTGA. The CDR3 length is 17 residues. In nucleotides, the CDR3 is TGTGCCAGCAGCTTAGACCGGGACAGGGGAACAACCGGGGAGCTGTTTTTT. Its protein is CASSLDRDRGTTGELFF.

The chain employs TRBV2 and TRBJ1-1, with D possibly TRBD1 on 5 matching bases. Germline CDR1 SNHLY, CDR2 FYNNEI. Trimming shortened V by 8 bases and J by 1 base, and 11 bases separated the two germline ends. The CDR3 is 13 residues long. The CDR3 DNA reads TGTGCCAGCGTTCCCACAGGGAACACTGAAGCTTTCTTT. It yields the protein CASVPTGNTEAFF.

The J gene is TRBJ2-1, the V gene TRBV5-1; 7 bases are a match to TRBD1. V was pared by 3 bases and J by 6 bases, with 6 bases of the junction left unmatched. Germline-derived CDR1 and CDR2 are SGHRS and YFSETQ. This CDR3 has 14 amino acids. CDR3 DNA: TGCGCCAGCAGCTGGACCAGACAGGGCAATGAGCAGTTCTTC. This encodes CASSWTRQGNEQFF.

This clone appeared once. The chain has TRBV6-4 and TRBJ2-7, with 8 bases fitting TRBD2. This CDR3 contains 15 residues. Per the germline V gene, CDR1 is MRHNA and CDR2 is SNTAGT. After removal of 11 bases from V and 2 bases from J, the junction contained 14 bases not matched to a gene. This CDR3 is CAEHFTREAPYEQYV. CDR3 nucleotides: TGTGCCGAGCACTTTACGCGGGAGGCACCCTACGAGCAGTACGTC.

The V gene is TRBV18, the J gene TRBJ2-2; D not resolved. Germline loops: CDR1 KGHSH, CDR2 LQKENI. This CDR3 is built from 15 residues. Deletions cut 2 bases from V and 0 bases from J, with 7 bases between. The CDR3: CASSPIGPNTGELFF. The CDR3 DNA reads TGTGCCAGCTCACCAATTGGGCCGAACACCGGGGAGCTGTTTTTT.

In regard to this clone: At the DNA level, this CDR3 is encoded by other sequences in the same sample as well. The genes are TRBV28 and TRBJ1-2; no definite D call. Trimming stripped 5 bases from V and 2 bases from J, with 3 bases between. This CDR3 contains 11 residues. Germline lookup yields CDR1 MDHEN and CDR2 SYDVKM. The CDR3 loop reads CASSLNYGYTF. CDR3 sequence (DNA): TGTGCCAGCAGTCTCAACTATGGCTACACCTTC.

The V gene is TRBV4-3, the J gene TRBJ1-1; D not certain. Germline V gene lookup returns CDR1 LGHNA and CDR2 YSLEER. CDR3 length: 13 amino acids. Trimming shortened V by 0 bases and J by 7 bases, and 9 bases separated the two germline ends. The CDR3 DNA sequence: TGCGCCAGCAGCCAAGAATTCAGCGGTGAAGCTTTCTTT. Translating it yields CASSQEFSGEAFF.

The chain is built from TRBV6-2 or TRBV6-3 and TRBJ2-1, with 13 bases matching TRBD2. The CDR3 consists of 18 residues. V dropped 5 bases and J dropped 3; count of bases not matched to a gene: 10. Germline CDR1 reads MNHEY; CDR2 reads SVGEGT. The CDR3 coding sequence is TGTGCCAGCAGTACCCGGACTAGCGGGAGTAGGGGCTACAATGAGCAGTTCTTC. Translating it yields CASSTRTSGSRGYNEQFF.

The chain couples TRBV6-5 to TRBJ1-6; D call uncertain. V was cut by 4 bases and J by 3 bases, with 13 bases left in between. This CDR3 has 16 amino acids. Germline CDR1 MNHEY, CDR2 SVGAGI. The CDR3 is CASSFSETVYNSPLHF. DNA of the CDR3: TGTGCCAGCAGTTTTTCGGAAACAGTCTATAATTCACCCCTCCACTTT.

This clone was observed a handful of times. This rearrangement joins TRBV30 to TRBJ1-2; weak D call: TRBD1 (5 bases). The CDR3 sequence is 15 residues long. CDR1 and CDR2 from the germline V gene are GTSNPN and SVGIG (reference sequence). Trimming took 0 bases from V and 8 from J, leaving 19 bases between them. Here the CDR3 reads CAWSVQDDSLGGYTF. The CDR3 nucleotides are TGTGCCTGGAGTGTACAGGACGATTCCCTCGGGGGCTACACCTTC.

This CDR3 is CASSLGSGQFNTEAFF. CDR3 bases: TGTGCCAGCAGCTTAGGTTCAGGGCAGTTTAACACTGAAGCTTTCTTT. The genes are TRBV7-9 and TRBJ1-1; D is possibly TRBD1 (5 bases). Germline values: CDR1 SEHNR, CDR2 FQNEAQ (reference sequence). The V end lost 1 base, the J end lost 2 bases, and 14 bases lay between the germline ends. The CDR3 length is 16 residues.